The T cell receptor beta chain described here comes from a study of response to subunit inactivated influenza vaccine. MiXCR, applied by TCRdb to the RT-PCR reads, yields one record per CDR3 protein. This sample yields 650,000 to 800,000 distinct CDR3 sequences, of which about 15% are seen a single time; 5.5% to 7% belongs to the top ten. The study, taken as a whole, reports: Few new T cells, the authors suggested, are recruited by each seasonal influenza vaccination.

In germline, CDR1 is SGHVS, CDR2 FQNEAQ. Trimming cost V 4 bases and J 2 bases, with 8 bases left between them. The CDR3 covers 14 residues. Comment on this clonotype: Its specificity is unknown.

This sequence joins TRBV7-8 and TRBJ2-2, with D uncertain. Sequencing was performed on PBMCs from blood, taken around two weeks before vaccination. The source is a man aged 50-60 years who received an inactivated influenza vaccine. This chain's CDR3 is CASSSSANTGELFF. CDR3 nucleotides: TGTGCCAGCAGCTCTTCGGCCAACACCGGGGAGCTGTTTTTT. Filled out from reference TRBV7-8 and TRBJ2-2, the complete variable domain reads GAGVSQSPRYKVAKRGQDVALRCDPISGHVSLFWYQQALGQGPEFLTYFQNEAQLDKSGLPSDRFFAERPEGSVSTLKIQRTQQEDSAVYLCASSSSANTGELFFGEGSRLTVL.